Below, 20 T cell receptor beta chains from the same sample are listed, as sequenced in a study of cytomegalovirus exposure and HLA in healthy donors. Both 60 Vbeta primers and 13 Jbeta primers went into the PCR. Generated by immunoSEQ multiplex PCR, the TCRdb table keeps only in-frame clones and is missing some. This sample yields about 100,000 clones, of which 60% to 75% are seen a single time; 10% belongs to the top ten. What was sequenced was PBMCs. These receptors all come from a man aged 45-60 years in good health and CMV-seronegative.

This chain joins TRBV4-1 and TRBJ1-2; D is unclear. CDR1 is MGHRA and CDR2 is YSYEKL in the germline V gene. The CDR3 contains 12 residues. Deletions cut 3 bases from V and 6 bases from J, with 8 bases between. In DNA form, the CDR3 reads TGCGCCAGCAGCCATAGGAGCAATGGCTACACCTTC. Its translation is CASSHRSNGYTF.

V and J are TRBV7-8 and TRBJ1-6; perhaps TRBD1 as D (5 bases). Trimming cost V 5 bases and J 10 bases, with 15 bases left between them. The CDR3 runs 14 residues. Germline V gives CDR1 SGHVS, CDR2 FQNEAQ. As DNA, the CDR3 is TGTGCCAGCAGCCTGACAGACTTGAGATCACCCCTCCACTTT. Translated, it gives CASSLTDLRSPLHF.

This clone came up a few times. This rearrangement joins TRBV5-4 to TRBJ1-2, with 7 bases fitting TRBD1. The CDR3 totals 14 residues. J gave up 5 bases and V 4 bases, and 8 bases lay outside the gene matches. In germline, CDR1 is SGHNT, CDR2 YYREEE (reference sequence). This CDR3 reads CASSSRQGQYGYTF. CDR3 in DNA: TGTGCCAGCAGCAGCAGACAGGGACAATATGGCTACACCTTC.

The V and J genes are TRBV7-9 and TRBJ2-2; 7 bases are a match to TRBD1. The CDR3 runs to 18 residues. The germline CDR1 and CDR2 sequences are SEHNR and FQNEAQ (reference sequence). V dropped 1 base and J dropped 2; count of bases not matched to a gene: 10. The CDR3 DNA is TGTGCCAGCAGCTTAGGCACAGGGGCGACCCTTAACACCGGGGAGCTGTTTTTT. This encodes CASSLGTGATLNTGELFF.

The chain joins TRBV7-9 to TRBJ2-2; tentative D call: TRBD1 (6 bases). CDR3 size: 15 residues. The V gene's germline CDR1 is SEHNR and CDR2 FQNEAQ (reference sequence). With 6 bases removed from V and 0 bases from J, the gap between germline ends came to 11 bases. CDR3 loop: CASSEDSPNTGELFF. Written as DNA, the CDR3 is TGTGCCAGCAGTGAGGACAGTCCGAACACCGGGGAGCTGTTTTTT.

This rearrangement joins TRBV19 to TRBJ1-1; no clear D. The germline V gene encodes CDR1 LNHDA and CDR2 SQIVND (reference sequence). With 5 bases removed from V and 0 bases from J, the gap between germline ends came to 13 bases. The CDR3 has 15 residues. Here the CDR3 DNA reads TGTGCCAGTAGTGCCGCGGGTCTCATGAACACTGAAGCTTTCTTT. This translates into CASSAAGLMNTEAFF.

The V gene is TRBV11-2, the J gene TRBJ2-1, with 12 positions matching TRBD2. CDR1 and CDR2 from the germline V gene are SGHAT and FQNNGV. J was trimmed by 6 bases and V by 5 bases; bases with no gene match: 8. The CDR3 sequence is 16 residues long. As DNA, the CDR3 is TGTGCCAGCAGCCTCCTAGCGGGAGGGCGCATCAATGAGCAGTTCTTC. Translation: CASSLLAGGRINEQFF.

This CDR3 is CASSLAGEGSSTDTQYF. The CDR3 DNA reads as TGCGCCAGCAGCTTGGCTGGGGAGGGATCAAGCACAGATACGCAGTATTTT. The chain carries TRBV5-1 and TRBJ2-3; 7 positions agree with TRBD2. V lost 0 bases and J lost 0; bases outside the gene matches: 7. The CDR3 totals 17 residues. The V gene's germline CDR1 is SGHRS and CDR2 YFSETQ.

This clone was seen once. The CDR3 sequence is CASSCTGTTNTEAFF. The CDR3 DNA reads as TGTGCCAGCAGCTGTACCGGGACAACTAACACTGAAGCTTTCTTT. J is TRBJ1-1 and V is TRBV11-3, with TRBD1 as a possible D gene (6 bases). Trimming took off 4 bases at V and 2 bases at J, with 14 bases between the two ends. CDR1 and CDR2 (germline): SGHNT, YENEEA. The CDR3 loop spans 15 amino acids.

The CDR3 DNA sequence: TGCGCCAGCAGCACCGACAGGACTGGGGCCAACGTCCTGACTTTC. Translating gives CASSTDRTGANVLTF. V is TRBV5-1 and J is TRBJ2-6; D is possibly TRBD1 (6 bases). The CDR3 totals 15 residues. Per germline, CDR1 SGHRS and CDR2 YFSETQ. Trimming took 4 bases from V and 2 from J, leaving 10 bases between them.

The CDR3 loop reads CASSLFFLAGGPGNIQYF. The CDR3 coding sequence is TGTGCCAGCAGTTTATTCTTTCTAGCGGGAGGGCCAGGTAACATTCAGTACTTC. This chain connects TRBV28 to TRBJ2-4, with 12 bases identical to TRBD2. The CDR3 covers 18 residues. Germline values: CDR1 MDHEN, CDR2 SYDVKM. Trimming cost V 1 base and J 7 bases; bases outside gene matches: 11.

V gene TRBV2 combines with J gene TRBJ2-5, with TRBD1 matching 10 bases. This CDR3 is built from 14 residues. Per the germline V gene, CDR1 is SNHLY and CDR2 is FYNNEI. The V segment lost 4 bases and the J segment 10 bases; nucleotides outside the gene matches: 9. CDR3 sequence: CASSGAGQGVDQYF. The CDR3 nucleotides are TGTGCCAGCAGTGGGGCAGGACAGGGGGTAGACCAGTACTTC.

This chain joins TRBV2 and TRBJ1-5; TRBD1 might be the D (6 bases). V lost 5 bases, J lost 2 bases, and 10 bases lay in between. CDR1 and CDR2 (germline): SNHLY, FYNNEI. The CDR3 has 14 residues. The CDR3 reads CASSQQGRNQPQHF. The CDR3 coding sequence is TGTGCCAGCAGTCAACAGGGTCGCAATCAGCCCCAGCATTTT.

V and J are TRBV28 and TRBJ2-7; 8 bases agree with TRBD1. V shed 6 bases and J 3 bases; nucleotides not matched to a gene: 10. CDR3 size: 15 residues. CDR1 MDHEN and CDR2 SYDVKM come from the germline V gene. The CDR3 sequence: CASSLVPGTGYEQYF. As DNA, the CDR3 is TGTGCCAGCAGCTTAGTTCCCGGGACAGGCTACGAGCAGTACTTC. Full variable domain (remainder filled in from reference TRBV28 and TRBJ2-7): DVKVTQSSRYLVKRTGEKVFLECVQDMDHENMFWYRQDPGLGLRLIYFSYDVKMKEKGDIPEGYSVSREKKERFSLILESASTNQTSMYLCASSLVPGTGYEQYFGPGTRLTVT.

Only a few counts were recorded for this clone. The rearrangement uses TRBV9 and TRBJ2-1; 8 bases are a match to TRBD2. The germline CDR1 and CDR2 sequences are SGDLS and YYNGEE. Trimming cost V 4 bases and J 5 bases; bases outside gene matches: 5. The CDR3 extends over 14 amino acids. The CDR3 loop reads CASSPRTSNNEQFF. The CDR3 nucleotides are TGTGCCAGCAGCCCAAGGACTAGCAACAATGAGCAGTTCTTC.

This sequence joins TRBV5-1 and TRBJ2-5; a weak D match, TRBD2 (5 bases). With 4 bases removed from V and 2 bases from J, the gap between germline ends came to 15 bases. The CDR3 length is 15 residues. CDR1 and CDR2 (germline): SGHRS, YFSETQ. The CDR3 sequence: CASSLSTGRQETQYF. CDR3 nucleotide sequence: TGCGCCAGCAGCCTATCCACGGGGAGACAAGAGACCCAGTACTTC. Variable domain in full (rest from reference TRBV5-1 and TRBJ2-5): KAGVTQTPRYLIKTRGQQVTLSCSPISGHRSVSWYQQTPGQGLQFLFEYFSETQRNKGNFPGRFSGRQFSNSRSEMNVSTLELGDSALYLCASSLSTGRQETQYFGPGTRLLVL.

The gene calls are TRBV2 and TRBJ2-5; D is uncertain. The germline V gene has CDR1 SNHLY and CDR2 FYNNEI. V was cut by 4 bases and J by 5 bases, with 11 bases left in between. This CDR3 has 13 residues. The CDR3 sequence: CASSAILRETQYF. The CDR3 bases are TGTGCCAGCAGTGCGATCCTGCGGGAGACCCAGTACTTC.

The chain is built from TRBV29-1 and TRBJ2-5; 14 bases fit TRBD2. Looked up from germline, CDR1 is SQVTM and CDR2 is ANQGSEA. This CDR3 region has 15 residues. With V trimmed by 6 bases and J by 5 bases, 8 bases remained unmatched. CDR3 sequence (DNA): TGCAGCGTGATTAGACTAGCGGGAGGGATGGAGACCCAGTACTTC. Its translation is CSVIRLAGGMETQYF.

This clone was seen a few times. The chain uses TRBV5-1 and TRBJ1-1; the D is unclear. Germline assignment: CDR1 SGHRS and CDR2 YFSETQ. This CDR3 spans 12 amino acids. Trimming left V 3 bases short and J 7 bases short, with 10 bases between. This CDR3 is CASSSNLGEAFF. CDR3 nucleotides: TGCGCCAGCAGCTCGAACCTCGGTGAAGCTTTCTTT.

J is TRBJ1-1 and V is TRBV19; D remains ambiguous. This CDR3 is 14 amino acids long. V lost 8 bases, J lost 3 bases, and 16 bases lay in between. CDR1 is LNHDA and CDR2 is SQIVND in the germline V gene (reference sequence). CDR3 DNA sequence: TGTGCCAGTCGGTGGAGTGTCGCAGACACTGAAGCTTTCTTT. Translating it yields CASRWSVADTEAFF. Supplemented by reference TRBV19 and TRBJ1-1, the full variable domain reads DGGITQSPKYLFRKEGQNVTLSCEQNLNHDAMYWYRQDPGQGLRLIYYSQIVNDFQKGDIAEGYSVSREKKESFPLTVTSAQKNPTAFYLCASRWSVADTEAFFGQGTRLTVV.